These 11 T cell receptor beta chains share one sample of origin, sequenced in a study of shared clonotypes between healthy human individuals. CD45RO-negative, CCR7-positively selected cells formed the naive CD8 fraction, excluding terminally differentiated effector memory CD45RA+ cells. Assay used: immunoSEQ multiplex PCR; TCRdb lists only in-frame clones, some missing. The sample yields hundreds of thousands of clones, about 90% seen once. The sequencing sample was made of naive CD8+ T cells sorted from blood. These receptors were taken from a man aged 25 to 45 in good health.

The chain couples TRBV27 to TRBJ1-5; D might be TRBD1 (5 bases). Trimming left V 6 bases short and J 0 bases short, with 18 bases between. The germline gives CDR1 MNHEY, CDR2 SMNVEV (reference sequence). There are 17 residues in the CDR3. The CDR3 reads CASSARGRPYSNQPQHF. For the CDR3, the DNA is TGTGCCAGCAGCGCCCGGGGGAGACCTTATAGCAATCAGCCCCAGCATTTT.

For this clone: Additional DNA sequences in this sample encode the identical CDR3. J is TRBJ2-7 and V is TRBV5-1, with TRBD1 matching 10 bases. CDR3 length: 13 amino acids. V shed 5 bases and J 3 bases; nucleotides not matched to a gene: 2. Per germline, CDR1 SGHRS and CDR2 YFSETQ. The CDR3 bases are TGCGCCAGCAGTTGGGACAGGGGCTACGAGCAGTACTTC. This codes for CASSWDRGYEQYF.

J is TRBJ2-7 and V is TRBV19; the D gene is possibly TRBD2 (6 bases). The germline V gene encodes CDR1 LNHDA and CDR2 SQIVND (reference sequence). The CDR3 sequence is 15 residues long. Trimming pared 1 base from V and 6 bases from J, leaving 16 bases between. DNA of the CDR3: TGTGCCAGTAGTATAGCCTTCGCAGGAGGGCCCGAGCAGTACTTC. Protein: CASSIAFAGGPEQYF. Variable domain in full (rest from reference TRBV19 and TRBJ2-7): DGGITQSPKYLFRKEGQNVTLSCEQNLNHDAMYWYRQDPGQGLRLIYYSQIVNDFQKGDIAEGYSVSREKKESFPLTVTSAQKNPTAFYLCASSIAFAGGPEQYFGPGTRLTVT.

J is TRBJ2-1 and V is TRBV9; D ambiguous. CDR3 length: 16 amino acids. The V gene lost 0 bases and the J gene lost 5 bases, with 15 bases spanning the gap. Germline V gene lookup returns CDR1 SGDLS and CDR2 YYNGEE. Here the CDR3 reads CASSVVPGENNNEQFF. The CDR3 DNA is TGTGCCAGCAGCGTAGTCCCTGGAGAGAACAACAATGAGCAGTTCTTC. Filled out from reference TRBV9 and TRBJ2-1, the complete variable domain reads DSGVTQTPKHLITATGQRVTLRCSPRSGDLSVYWYQQSLDQGLQFLIQYYNGEERAKGNILERFSAQQFPDLHSELNLSSLELGDSALYFCASSVVPGENNNEQFFGPGTRLTVL.

The chain is built from TRBV11-3 and TRBJ2-1, with TRBD2 matching over 11 bases. CDR3 length: 18 residues. Trimming took 5 bases from V and 5 from J; bases not matched to a gene: 14. In germline, CDR1 is SGHNT, CDR2 YENEEA. As DNA, the CDR3 is TGTGCCAGCAGCGACCATGGGACTAGCGGCGGCCCGAACAATGAGCAGTTCTTC. It encodes CASSDHGTSGGPNNEQFF.

This chain uses TRBV19 with TRBJ1-2; possibly TRBD1 for D (6 bases). CDR1 is LNHDA, CDR2 SQIVND, per germline (reference sequence). V lost 6 bases, J lost 3 bases, and 20 bases lay in between. This CDR3 comprises 16 residues. The CDR3 here is CASSSGGRVEDYGYTF. As DNA, the CDR3 is TGTGCCAGTAGCTCCGGGGGGCGCGTAGAGGACTATGGCTACACCTTC. Filled out from reference TRBV19 and TRBJ1-2, the complete variable domain reads DGGITQSPKYLFRKEGQNVTLSCEQNLNHDAMYWYRQDPGQGLRLIYYSQIVNDFQKGDIAEGYSVSREKKESFPLTVTSAQKNPTAFYLCASSSGGRVEDYGYTFGSGTRLTVV.

The chain has TRBV2 and TRBJ2-5; possible D gene TRBD1, 6 bases. V was shortened by 7 bases and J by 2 bases, with 17 bases between the two germline ends. There are 15 residues in the CDR3. Germline V gene data show CDR1 as SNHLY and CDR2 as FYNNEI. The chain's CDR3 is CASTSYLGQQETQYF. For the CDR3, the DNA is TGTGCCAGCACCAGCTACCTCGGACAGCAAGAGACCCAGTACTTC.

This clone was picked up one time. This chain uses TRBV6-5 with TRBJ2-3; D is undetermined. The CDR3 length is 13 residues. V lost 5 bases and J 4 bases, leaving 10 bases between the germline ends. Germline CDR1 and CDR2: MNHEY and SVGAGI. The CDR3 loop reads CASSLIVSDTQYF. As DNA, the CDR3 is TGTGCCAGCAGTCTAATAGTATCAGATACGCAGTATTTT.

The J gene is TRBJ2-5, the V gene TRBV7-9; TRBD2 might be the D (5 bases). Germline V gene sequence: CDR1 SEHNR, CDR2 FQNEAQ (reference sequence). CDR3 length: 14 amino acids. Deletions cut 5 bases from V and 5 bases from J, with 15 bases between. CDR3 protein: CASSILEGVETQYF. The CDR3 nucleotides read TGTGCCAGCAGCATCCTAGAGGGTGTCGAGACCCAGTACTTC.

This chain connects TRBV7-8 to TRBJ1-1; D is unclear. Germline V gives CDR1 SGHVS, CDR2 FQNEAQ. The CDR3 consists of 15 residues. Trimming stripped 1 base from V and 0 bases from J, with 9 bases between. The CDR3 DNA is TGTGCCAGCAGCTTAGTGGAGAGCATGAACACTGAAGCTTTCTTT. This codes for CASSLVESMNTEAFF.

A note on this clone: A read error is likely here: a far larger clone is one base away. The chain uses TRBV9 and TRBJ2-1; D call uncertain. The germline V gene encodes CDR1 SGDLS and CDR2 YYNGEE. Deletions cut 4 bases from V and 3 bases from J, with 5 bases between. The CDR3 has 12 amino acids. CDR3 nucleotides: TGTGCCAGCAGCCCAGACTACAATGAGCAGTTCTTC. It encodes CASSPDYNEQFF.